This is a list of T cell receptor beta chains from one sample in a study of CD8 T cells in ankylosing spondylitis. TCRdb independently ran MiXCR on the 5' RACE reads; one entry per CDR3 protein. The table records about 840,000 distinct CDR3 sequences, about 10% of them present only once. Sequenced material: blood, either unsorted or a sorted T cell fraction (not recorded which). The receptors here all came from a male donor with ankylosing spondylitis. Both conserved end residues are part of each CDR3. Each record gives: clone size, D gene, CDR3 length, V gene, J gene, CDR3 DNA, CDR3 protein. D genes are given only for firm matches. Rows may omit the clone size; those that give it use once, few, many or a size class.

-	TRBD1	15	TRBV7-8	TRBJ2-5	TGTGCCAGCAGGTTGGACAGGGTCCTTCAAGAGACCCAGTACTTC	CASRLDRVLQETQYF
many	-	12	TRBV20-1	TRBJ1-5	TGCAGTGCTAGAAGAGGGGATCAGCCCCAGCATTTT	CSARRGDQPQHF
few	-	13	TRBV5-6	TRBJ2-5	TGTGCCAGCAGCGCCCAGATTGGAGAGACCCAGTACTTC	CASSAQIGETQYF
few	-	13	TRBV9	TRBJ2-3	TGTGCCAGCAGCGTAGCGGGCTCAGATACGCAGTATTTT	CASSVAGSDTQYF
few	-	14	TRBV28	TRBJ2-1	TGTGCCAGCAGTTTCGTCCTAGATTACAATGAGCAGTTCTTC	CASSFVLDYNEQFF
-	-	14	TRBV10-3	TRBJ2-3	TGTGCCATCTCTGGCGGGGTTCGGCCAGATACGCAGTATTTT	CAISGGVRPDTQYF
-	-	15	TRBV5-1	TRBJ1-1	TGCGCCAGCAGCTTGGCGGGGCAGGGGAGCACTGAAGCTTTCTTT	CASSLAGQGSTEAFF
many	-	12	TRBV12-3/TRBV12-4	TRBJ1-1	TGTGCCAGCCGTCAGGTCTACACTGAAGCTTTCTTT	CASRQVYTEAFF
many	-	14	TRBV12-3/TRBV12-4	TRBJ2-2	TGTGCCAGCAGGAGACTACCGGACACCGGGGAGCTGTTTTTT	CASRRLPDTGELFF
many	TRBD1	16	TRBV7-2	TRBJ2-7	TGTGCCAGCAGCTTAGACGCTGGACAGGGATCGGGGGAGCAGTACTTC	CASSLDAGQGSGEQYF
few	TRBD1	11	TRBV10-3	TRBJ1-2	TGTGCCATCAGTGCCGACAGGGCTTACACCTTC	CAISADRAYTF
few	TRBD1	12	TRBV19	TRBJ2-5	TGTGCCAGTAGTATCTCCCGGGACAGGGTTTTTTTC	CASSISRDRVFF
-	TRBD2	16	TRBV2	TRBJ2-3	TGTGCCAGCAGTGATCGCCTAGCGGGGATCACAGATACGCAGTATTTT	CASSDRLAGITDTQYF
-	-	16	TRBV5-5	TRBJ1-4	TGTGCCAGCAGCTCCCAGTGGGGGGCAACTAATGAAAAACTGTTTTTT	CASSSQWGATNEKLFF
-	-	14	TRBV6-5	TRBJ2-1	TGTGCCAGCAGTTCCAGAATAGGGGGTTATGAGCAGTTCTTC	CASSSRIGGYEQFF
-	TRBD2	14	TRBV3-1	TRBJ2-1	TGTGCCAGCAGCCAAATAGCGGGTTATGGTGAGCAGTTCTTC	CASSQIAGYGEQFF
many	-	14	TRBV29-1	TRBJ2-1	TGCAGCGCTCCCCTCGGTTCTTGGGTGGATGAGCAGTTCTTC	CSAPLGSWVDEQFF
-	-	11	TRBV20-1	TRBJ1-2	TGCAGTGCTAGTCACCAGCATGGCTACACCTTC	CSASHQHGYTF
-	-	11	TRBV5-1	TRBJ2-7	TGCGCCGCGCCGCCTGGACCCTTAGAGTACTTC	CAAPPGPLEYF
-	-	15	TRBV18	TRBJ1-5	TGTGCCAGCTCACTCTCAGGGATGGGCAATCAGCCCCAGCATTTT	CASSLSGMGNQPQHF
many	-	14	TRBV7-2	TRBJ1-2	TGTGCCAGCAGCTGGCACAGGGAGAGCTATGGCTACACCTTC	CASSWHRESYGYTF
many	TRBD2	16	TRBV7-2	TRBJ2-3	TGTGCCAGCAGCTCCATTCTAGCGGGGGTGGCAGATACGCAGTATTTT	CASSSILAGVADTQYF
-	-	13	TRBV7-9	TRBJ1-4	TGTGCCAGCAGCTCGGCCCGACGGGAAAAACTGTTTTTT	CASSSARREKLFF
few	-	13	TRBV6-1	TRBJ2-7	TGTCTTATCCCCGGGACGCCAACCCACGAGCAGTACTTC	CLIPGTPTHEQYF
-	TRBD1	17	TRBV9	TRBJ2-1	TGTGCCAGCGCCCGCCGTCCTGGGACAGGGGACTACAATGAGCAGTTCTTC	CASARRPGTGDYNEQFF
many	-	14	TRBV20-1	TRBJ1-3	TGCAGTGCTAGTTCGGCAGGGTCTGAAAACACCATATATTTT	CSASSAGSENTIYF
-	-	13	TRBV20-1	TRBJ1-1	TGCAGTGCTAGCCAAAACCCGAACACTGAAGCTTTCTTT	CSASQNPNTEAFF
-	-	12	TRBV20-1	TRBJ2-7	TGCAGTGCTAACAGGGACCTATACGAGCAGTACTTC	CSANRDLYEQYF
many	-	12	TRBV20-1	TRBJ2-1	TGCAGTGCTAGAGACAATCGGTACGAGCAGTTCTTC	CSARDNRYEQFF
-	-	14	TRBV6-1	TRBJ2-5	TGTGCCAGCAGTGAACAGGGGTTACAGGGGACCCAGTACTTC	CASSEQGLQGTQYF
many	-	11	TRBV12-3/TRBV12-4	TRBJ2-7	TGTGCCAGCAGTTTATTGGGGGATATTCACTTC	CASSLLGDIHF
-	-	13	TRBV28	TRBJ2-7	TGTGCCAGCTCGACAGGCCACTCCTACGAGCAGTACTTC	CASSTGHSYEQYF
few	-	13	TRBV28	TRBJ1-4	TGTGCCAGCAGTTTCCCCCCGTCTGAAAAACTGTTTTTT	CASSFPPSEKLFF
-	-	14	TRBV2	TRBJ2-3	TGTGCCAGCATTTTAGGGACATTCACAGATACGCAGTATTTT	CASILGTFTDTQYF
once	-	14	TRBV15	TRBJ1-1	TGTGCCACCAGAACGGACAGCCGACCGTCCGAAGCTTTCTTT	CATRTDSRPSEAFF
few	TRBD1	14	TRBV9	TRBJ1-1	TGTGCCAGCAGCGGGGACAGCCTCCTCGGTGAAGCTTTCTTT	CASSGDSLLGEAFF
many	-	18	TRBV4-1	TRBJ1-1	TGCGCCAGCAGCCATAATCTAGCAGGGAGGCGTTTGGGCACTGAAGCTTTCTTT	CASSHNLAGRRLGTEAFF
few	TRBD1	15	TRBV15	TRBJ2-2	TGTGCCACCAGCAGAGGGGACAGAAACACCGGGGAGCTGTTTTTT	CATSRGDRNTGELFF
few	-	14	TRBV10-3	TRBJ2-2	TGTGCCATAAAAAAGGATCAGGACACCGGGGAGCTGTTTTTT	CAIKKDQDTGELFF